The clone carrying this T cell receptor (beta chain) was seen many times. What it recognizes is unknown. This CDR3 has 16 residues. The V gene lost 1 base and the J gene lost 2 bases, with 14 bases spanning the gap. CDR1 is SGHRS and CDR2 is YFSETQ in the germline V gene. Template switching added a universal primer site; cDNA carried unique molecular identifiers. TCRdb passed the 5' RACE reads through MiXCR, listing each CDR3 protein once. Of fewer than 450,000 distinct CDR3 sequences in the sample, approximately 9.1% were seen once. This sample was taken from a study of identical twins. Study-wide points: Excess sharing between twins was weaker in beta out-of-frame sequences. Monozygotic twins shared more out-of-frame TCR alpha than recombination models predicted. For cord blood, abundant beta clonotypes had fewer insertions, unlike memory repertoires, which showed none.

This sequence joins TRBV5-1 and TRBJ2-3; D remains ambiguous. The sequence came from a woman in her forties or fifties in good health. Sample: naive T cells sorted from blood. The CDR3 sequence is CASSLNAAIPTDTQYF. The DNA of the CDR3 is TGCGCCAGCAGCTTGAATGCAGCTATCCCCACAGATACGCAGTATTTT. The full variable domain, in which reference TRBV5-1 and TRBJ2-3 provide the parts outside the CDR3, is KAGVTQTPRYLIKTRGQQVTLSCSPISGHRSVSWYQQTPGQGLQFLFEYFSETQRNKGNFPGRFSGRQFSNSRSEMNVSTLELGDSALYLCASSLNAAIPTDTQYFGPGTRLTVL.